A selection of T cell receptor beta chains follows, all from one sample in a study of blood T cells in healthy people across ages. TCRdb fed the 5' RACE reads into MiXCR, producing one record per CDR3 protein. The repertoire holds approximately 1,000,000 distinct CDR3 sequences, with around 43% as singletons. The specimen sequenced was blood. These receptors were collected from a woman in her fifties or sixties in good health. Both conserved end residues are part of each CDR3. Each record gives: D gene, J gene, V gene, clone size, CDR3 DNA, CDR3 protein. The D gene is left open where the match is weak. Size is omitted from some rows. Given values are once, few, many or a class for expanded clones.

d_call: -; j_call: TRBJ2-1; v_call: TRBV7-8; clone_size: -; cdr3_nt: TGTGCCAGCAGCCCAGTGGGTAGCGGAGCCTCCTACAATGAGCAGTTCTTC; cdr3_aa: CASSPVGSGASYNEQFF
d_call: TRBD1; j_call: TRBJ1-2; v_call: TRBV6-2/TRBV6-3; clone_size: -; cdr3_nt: TGTGCCAGCAGGACTAGGGACAGGGTCTATGGCTACACCTTC; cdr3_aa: CASRTRDRVYGYTF
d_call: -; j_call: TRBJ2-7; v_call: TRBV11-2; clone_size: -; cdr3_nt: TGTGCCAGCAGCCGAGAAATGAGCTCCTACGAGCAGTACTTC; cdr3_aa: CASSREMSSYEQYF
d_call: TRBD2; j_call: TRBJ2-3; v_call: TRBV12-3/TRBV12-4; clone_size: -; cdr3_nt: TGTGCCAGCAGCCCCCCGGGACTAGCGGGAGCGGATACGCAGTATTTT; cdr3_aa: CASSPPGLAGADTQYF
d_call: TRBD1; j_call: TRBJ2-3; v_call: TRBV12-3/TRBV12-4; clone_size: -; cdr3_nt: TGTGCCAGCAGCGACGGACAGGGGGCCACAGATACGCAGTATTTT; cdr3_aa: CASSDGQGATDTQYF
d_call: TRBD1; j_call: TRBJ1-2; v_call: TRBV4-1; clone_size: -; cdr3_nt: TGCGCCAGCAGCGTTGACAGGGGTTTCTATGGCTACACCTTC; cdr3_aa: CASSVDRGFYGYTF
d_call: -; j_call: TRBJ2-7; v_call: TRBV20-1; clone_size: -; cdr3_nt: TGCAGTGCTTCCGTTGGGACTGAGACCTACGAGCAGTACTTC; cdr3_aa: CSASVGTETYEQYF
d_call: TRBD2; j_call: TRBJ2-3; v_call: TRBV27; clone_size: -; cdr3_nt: TGTGCCAGCACAAGACTAGCGGGAGGGTCAGATACGCAGTATTTT; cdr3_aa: CASTRLAGGSDTQYF
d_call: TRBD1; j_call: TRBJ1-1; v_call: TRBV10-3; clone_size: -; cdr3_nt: TGTGCCATCAGTGAGGGGGACAGGGGAACGGACACTGAAGCTTTCTTT; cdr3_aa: CAISEGDRGTDTEAFF
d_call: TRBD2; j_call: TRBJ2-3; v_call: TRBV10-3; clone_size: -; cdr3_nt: TGTGCCATCCTAGCGGGCACAGATACGCAGTATTTT; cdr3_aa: CAILAGTDTQYF
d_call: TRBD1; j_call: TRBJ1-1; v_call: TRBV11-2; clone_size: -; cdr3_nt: TGTGCCAGCAGCCTCCGACAGGGGTCGAACACTGAAGCTTTCTTT; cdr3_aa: CASSLRQGSNTEAFF
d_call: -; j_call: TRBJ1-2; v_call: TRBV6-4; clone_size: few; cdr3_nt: TGTGCCAGCCCATCCCACGGGGGGACTAACTATGGCTACACCTTC; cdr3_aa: CASPSHGGTNYGYTF
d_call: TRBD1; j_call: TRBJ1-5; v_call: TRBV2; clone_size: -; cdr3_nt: TGTGCCAGCAGTGAAAGGGGACAGGGCCTTAATCAGCCCCAGCATTTT; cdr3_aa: CASSERGQGLNQPQHF
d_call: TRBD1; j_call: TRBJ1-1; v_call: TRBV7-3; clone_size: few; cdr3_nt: TGTGCCAGCAGCTCAGAGACAGGGGGCTTGACTGAAGCTTTCTTT; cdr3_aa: CASSSETGGLTEAFF